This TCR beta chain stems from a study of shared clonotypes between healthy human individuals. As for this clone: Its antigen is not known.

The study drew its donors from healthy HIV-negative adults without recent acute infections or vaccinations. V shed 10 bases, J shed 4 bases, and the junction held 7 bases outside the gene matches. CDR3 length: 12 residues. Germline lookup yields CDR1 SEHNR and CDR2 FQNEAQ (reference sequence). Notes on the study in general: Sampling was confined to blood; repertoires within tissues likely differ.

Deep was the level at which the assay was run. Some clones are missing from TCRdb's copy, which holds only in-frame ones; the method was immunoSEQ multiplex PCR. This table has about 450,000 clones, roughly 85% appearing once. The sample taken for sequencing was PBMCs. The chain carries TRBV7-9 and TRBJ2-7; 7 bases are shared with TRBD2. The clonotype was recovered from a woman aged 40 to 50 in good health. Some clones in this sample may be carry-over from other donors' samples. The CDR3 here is CATGGPGYEQYF. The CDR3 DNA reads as TGTGCCACGGGAGGCCCAGGGTACGAGCAGTACTTC.